The 32 T cell receptor beta chains below all came from one sample that was sequenced in a study of blood T cell repertoires in COVID-19. Only in-frame clones appear in the TCRdb table, and some are missing; sequencing was by immunoSEQ multiplex PCR. The sample comprises about 39,000 clones, 75% to 90% of which are singletons, and approximately 4.1% rests with the top ten. The specimen sequenced was peripheral blood. The receptors here all came from a man aged 60-69 years with acute or convalescent COVID-19.

This clone was seen a single time. This chain uses TRBV5-1 with TRBJ2-5, with a weak D call TRBD2 (6 bases). The CDR3 contains 16 residues. From germline, CDR1 is SGHRS and CDR2 YFSETQ. Trimming took off 5 bases at V and 1 base at J, with 18 bases between the two ends. CDR3 in amino acids: CASRGGGTSLQETQYF. The CDR3 DNA reads TGCGCCAGCAGGGGAGGTGGTACAAGCCTCCAAGAGACCCAGTACTTC.

This sequence joins TRBV5-4 and TRBJ2-1, with 7 bases fitting TRBD2. The ends lost 0 bases at V and 4 bases at J; junction bases unmatched: 4. The germline V gene encodes CDR1 SGHNT and CDR2 YYREEE (reference sequence). The CDR3 runs to 15 residues. The CDR3 region is CASSLESGTYNEQFF. CDR3 bases: TGTGCCAGCAGCTTGGAGAGCGGGACTTACAATGAGCAGTTCTTC.

This chain uses TRBV4-1 with TRBJ2-4, with D uncertain. Germline V gene data show CDR1 as MGHRA and CDR2 as YSYEKL. The CDR3 contains 15 residues. V lost 0 bases, J lost 4 bases, and 10 bases lay in between. CDR3 loop: CASSQDQTQKNIQYF. CDR3 bases: TGCGCCAGCAGCCAAGATCAGACACAGAAAAACATTCAGTACTTC.

The chain links TRBV10-3 to TRBJ2-7, with D unresolved. Germline V gene lookup returns CDR1 ENHRY and CDR2 SYGVKD. The germline V and J ends were trimmed by 8 bases and 3 bases, with 8 bases remaining between them. CDR3 length: 11 amino acids. For the CDR3, the DNA is TGTGCCATCGCAACAGACTACGAGCAGTACTTC. It translates to CAIATDYEQYF.

V is TRBV4-1 and J is TRBJ2-2, with 8 bases that match TRBD1. There are 14 residues in the CDR3. CDR1 is MGHRA and CDR2 is YSYEKL in the germline V gene. V shed 4 bases, J shed 6 bases, and the junction held 4 bases outside the gene matches. In DNA form, the CDR3 reads TGCGCCAGCAGCCCAAGGACAGGGTCCGGGGAGCTGTTTTTT. Translation gives CASSPRTGSGELFF.

The chain couples TRBV3-1 (or the pseudogene TRBV3-2) to TRBJ1-1; 11 positions match TRBD1. In germline, CDR1 is LGHDT, CDR2 YNNKEL (reference sequence). This CDR3 contains 16 residues. The V gene end was trimmed by 4 bases and the J gene end by 4 bases; junction bases not matched to a gene: 8. Written as DNA, the CDR3 is TGTGCCAGCAGCCCGAGGACAGGGGGCGCGGGCACTGAAGCTTTCTTT. Translated: CASSPRTGGAGTEAFF.

V and J are TRBV18 and TRBJ1-4, with a tentative D call TRBD1 (5 bases). Trimming left V 4 bases short and J 7 bases short, with 16 bases between. Per the germline V gene, CDR1 is KGHSH and CDR2 is LQKENI. The CDR3 has 15 amino acids. The chain's CDR3 is CASSRKGLPSEKLFF. The CDR3 DNA reads as TGTGCCAGCTCACGGAAGGGGCTCCCGTCTGAAAAACTGTTTTTT.

The chain joins TRBV7-9 to TRBJ2-5; no firm D call. CDR1 is SEHNR, CDR2 FQNEAQ, per germline (reference sequence). The CDR3 runs to 14 residues. Trimming pared 1 base from V and 2 bases from J, leaving 8 bases between. The CDR3 nucleotides read TGTGCCAGCAGCTTAGGGTTACGGCAAGAGACCCAGTACTTC. This translates into CASSLGLRQETQYF.

The chain combines TRBV19 with TRBJ2-7; 8 nucleotides match TRBD2. Per the germline V gene, CDR1 is LNHDA and CDR2 is SQIVND (reference sequence). This CDR3 has 12 residues. V shed 5 bases and J 10 bases; nucleotides not matched to a gene: 7. The CDR3: CASSVAGGLQYF. CDR3 nucleotide sequence: TGTGCCAGTAGTGTCGCGGGGGGTCTTCAGTACTTC.

This chain joins TRBV23-1 and TRBJ1-2; TRBD1 matches 9 bases. TRBV23-1 is annotated as an ORF whose role is uncertain. Trimming removed 2 bases from V and 3 bases from J; junction bases left unmatched: 10. The CDR3 is 17 amino acids. The CDR3 region has the DNA TGCGCCAGCAGTCAACTAAGCCACAGGGGGCGAGACTATGGCTACACCTTC. It specifies CASSQLSHRGRDYGYTF.

This chain joins TRBV4-1 and TRBJ2-5, with D possibly TRBD1 on 6 matching bases. V dropped 3 bases and J dropped 5 bases, with 13 bases sitting between them. The CDR3 runs 14 residues. Germline V lookup: CDR1 MGHRA, CDR2 YSYEKL. The CDR3 region is CASSQADRLETQYF. The CDR3 DNA follows: TGCGCCAGCAGCCAGGCTGACAGGCTGGAGACCCAGTACTTC.

The chain joins TRBV9 to TRBJ2-1; D ambiguous. The CDR3 runs 15 residues. With 2 bases removed from V and 1 base from J, the gap between germline ends came to 10 bases. Germline loops: CDR1 SGDLS, CDR2 YYNGEE. CDR3 bases: TGTGCCAGCAGCGTCTCAGGCGAGTCCTACAATGAGCAGTTCTTC. This sequence encodes CASSVSGESYNEQFF.

V and J are TRBV28 and TRBJ2-5; the match to TRBD2 covers 11 bases. This CDR3 region has 16 residues. V was clipped by 6 bases and J by 4 bases; unmatched bases: 10. Per germline, CDR1 MDHEN and CDR2 SYDVKM. CDR3 sequence: CASSQRLAGMRETQYF. CDR3 DNA: TGTGCCAGCAGCCAGAGACTAGCGGGAATGAGAGAGACCCAGTACTTC.

The chain links TRBV5-1 to TRBJ2-2, with 8 bases that match TRBD1. Trimming took 4 bases from V and 3 from J; bases not matched to a gene: 2. CDR3 size: 14 residues. Germline V gives CDR1 SGHRS, CDR2 YFSETQ. The CDR3 region is CASSPGGYTGELFF. The DNA of the CDR3 is TGCGCCAGCAGCCCAGGGGGCTACACCGGGGAGCTGTTTTTT.

The rearrangement joins TRBV11-1 to TRBJ2-2, with D hard to call. CDR1 SGHAT and CDR2 FQDESV come from the germline V gene (reference sequence). This CDR3 contains 15 residues. The V and J ends lost 3 bases and 3 bases respectively, with 11 bases between them. The CDR3 DNA is TGTGCCAGCAGCTTGTCGTGGCTTTACACCGGGGAGCTGTTTTTT. The encoded protein is CASSLSWLYTGELFF.

Comment on this clone: The same CDR3 can be traced to other DNA sequences in this sample. The gene calls are TRBV28 and TRBJ1-2; D is undetermined. Germline CDR1 and CDR2: MDHEN and SYDVKM. Trimming shortened V by 7 bases and J by 2 bases, and 11 bases separated the two germline ends. The CDR3 loop spans 13 amino acids. As DNA, the CDR3 is TGTGCCAGCACCCCCGGAGGAAACTATGGCTACACCTTC. As protein: CASTPGGNYGYTF.

The chain is built from TRBV7-9 and TRBJ2-1; 10 positions match TRBD2. The V gene's germline CDR1 is SEHNR and CDR2 FQNEAQ (reference sequence). V lost 1 base and J lost 7; bases outside the gene matches: 13. The CDR3 is 18 residues long. The CDR3, as DNA: TGTGCCAGCAGCTTAGATTTCTTTGTAACTAGCGGGAAGAATGAGCAGTTCTTC. This gives the protein CASSLDFFVTSGKNEQFF.

This clone appeared a single time. The chain recombines TRBV19 with TRBJ1-2, with D perhaps matching TRBD1 (5 bases). Germline V CDR1 and CDR2: LNHDA, SQIVND (reference sequence). The germline V and J ends were trimmed by 6 bases and 0 bases, with 14 bases remaining between them. CDR3 length: 15 residues. CDR3 sequence: CASRMGPSSNYGYTF. The DNA for the CDR3 is TGTGCCAGTAGGATGGGGCCAAGTTCTAACTATGGCTACACCTTC.

The chain uses TRBV7-2 and TRBJ1-4; D might be TRBD1 (5 bases). Looked up from germline, CDR1 is SGHTA and CDR2 is FQGNSA. There are 14 residues in the CDR3. V dropped 8 bases and J dropped 6 bases, with 16 bases sitting between them. In DNA, the CDR3 is TGTGCCAGCGGGATAGGCGGGGCGGATGAAAAACTGTTTTTT. Encoded protein: CASGIGGADEKLFF. The variable domain in full, completed from reference TRBV7-2 and TRBJ1-4, reads GAGVSQSPSNKVTEKGKDVELRCDPISGHTALYWYRQSLGQGLEFLIYFQGNSAPDKSGLPSDRFSAERTGGSVSTLTIQRTQQEDSAVYLCASGIGGADEKLFFGSGTQLSVL.

The chain couples TRBV11-2 to TRBJ1-2; 10 bases agree with TRBD1. Germline CDR1 SGHAT, CDR2 FQNNGV. The CDR3 runs 15 residues. J was trimmed by 4 bases and V by 1 base; bases with no gene match: 3. The DNA for the CDR3 is TGTGCCAGCAGCTTAGGGACAGGGGGTAGCTATGGCTACACCTTC. This sequence encodes CASSLGTGGSYGYTF. Full variable domain (rest looked up from reference TRBV11-2 and TRBJ1-2): EAGVAQSPRYKIIEKRQSVAFWCNPISGHATLYWYQQILGQGPKLLIQFQNNGVVDDSQLPKDRFSAERLKGVDSTLKIQPAKLEDSAVYLCASSLGTGGSYGYTFGSGTRLTVV.

The rearrangement joins TRBV19 to TRBJ1-1, with D tentatively TRBD1 (6 bases). The V end was cut by 3 bases, the J end by 2 bases, with 7 bases between. Germline V lookup: CDR1 LNHDA, CDR2 SQIVND (reference sequence). The CDR3 covers 13 residues. CDR3 residues: CASSMGANTEAFF. The CDR3 DNA follows: TGTGCCAGTAGTATGGGGGCTAACACTGAAGCTTTCTTT.

V usage is TRBV9 and J usage is TRBJ2-2, with D perhaps TRBD2 (6 bases). Germline V CDR1 and CDR2: SGDLS, YYNGEE. Deletions cut 2 bases from V and 0 bases from J, with 8 bases between. This CDR3 spans 15 amino acids. Here the CDR3 DNA reads TGTGCCAGCAGCGTGACGGGAGCGAACACCGGGGAGCTGTTTTTT. Encoded protein: CASSVTGANTGELFF.

The genes are TRBV12-3 or TRBV12-4 and TRBJ2-5; tentatively, D is TRBD1 (5 bases). The CDR3 totals 12 residues. Trimming pared 3 bases from V and 5 bases from J, leaving 7 bases between. CDR3: CASSFWGETQYF. Written as DNA, the CDR3 is TGTGCCAGCAGTTTCTGGGGCGAGACCCAGTACTTC.

The chain has TRBV3-1 (or the pseudogene TRBV3-2) and TRBJ2-7, with D unclear. CDR1 and CDR2 from the germline V gene are LGHDT and YNNKEL (reference sequence). The germline V and J ends were trimmed by 4 bases and 6 bases, with 19 bases remaining between them. This CDR3 contains 15 residues. The CDR3 DNA is TGTGCCAGCAGCCCTACTGGTGGGCAGCTCCGCGAGCAGTACTTC. Amino acids: CASSPTGGQLREQYF.

The chain links TRBV28 to TRBJ2-7; 8 bases are a match to TRBD2. The length of the CDR3 is 17 residues. Losses at the gene ends were 5 bases for V and 3 bases for J; bases not matched to a gene: 15. Germline V gene lookup returns CDR1 MDHEN and CDR2 SYDVKM. The CDR3 coding sequence is TGTGCCAGCAGTACCACTTCGGGGACTAGGTGGGACTACGAGCAGTACTTC. Its translation: CASSTTSGTRWDYEQYF.

V and J are TRBV3-1 (or the pseudogene TRBV3-2) and TRBJ2-6; a possible D gene is TRBD1 (5 bases). Trimming stripped 0 bases from V and 14 bases from J, with 8 bases between. The CDR3 totals 12 residues. Looked up from germline, CDR1 is LGHDT and CDR2 is YNNKEL (reference sequence). The CDR3 nucleotides are TGTGCCAGCAGCCAAGACAGGGTCATCCTGACTTTC. Its translation is CASSQDRVILTF.

In DNA, the CDR3 is TGTGCCAGCAGTGTTCGGGGTTACGAGCAGTACTTC. It is translated as CASSVRGYEQYF. The chain recombines TRBV2 with TRBJ2-7, with a weak D call TRBD2 (5 bases). CDR1 and CDR2 from the germline V gene are SNHLY and FYNNEI. Trimming removed 4 bases from V and 4 bases from J, with 8 bases in between. This CDR3 comprises 12 residues. Based on the CDR3 plus reference TRBV2 and TRBJ2-7, the full variable domain is EPEVTQTPSHQVTQMGQEVILRCVPISNHLYFYWYRQILGQKVEFLVSFYNNEISEKSEIFDDQFSVERPDGSNFTLKIRSTKLEDSAMYFCASSVRGYEQYFGPGTRLTVT.

The rearrangement links TRBV10-3 to TRBJ2-1; 9 nucleotides align to TRBD2. Germline V gene data show CDR1 as ENHRY and CDR2 as SYGVKD. This CDR3 is built from 15 residues. V lost 2 bases to trimming and J lost 7 bases; unmatched junction nucleotides: 6. This CDR3 is CAISEGLARSNEQFF. The CDR3 DNA reads TGTGCCATCAGTGAGGGACTAGCGAGGTCAAATGAGCAGTTCTTC.

The J gene is TRBJ1-1, the V gene TRBV28; TRBD1 matches 7 bases. This CDR3 has 16 amino acids. V lost 6 bases, J lost 6 bases, and 16 bases stayed unmatched. CDR1 and CDR2 from the germline V gene are MDHEN and SYDVKM. Written as DNA, the CDR3 is TGTGCCAGCAGCTCGGTGCAGCGACAGGGCAAACCTGAAGCTTTCTTT. This gives the protein CASSSVQRQGKPEAFF. Full variable domain (remainder filled in from reference TRBV28 and TRBJ1-1): DVKVTQSSRYLVKRTGEKVFLECVQDMDHENMFWYRQDPGLGLRLIYFSYDVKMKEKGDIPEGYSVSREKKERFSLILESASTNQTSMYLCASSSVQRQGKPEAFFGQGTRLTVV.

The chain uses TRBV11-2 and TRBJ2-1; 9 positions agree with TRBD1. Germline values: CDR1 SGHAT, CDR2 FQNNGV. V was clipped by 5 bases and J by 7 bases; unmatched bases: 12. This CDR3 has 16 amino acids. The CDR3 here is CASSDVGDRVDNEQFF. Here the CDR3 DNA reads TGTGCCAGCAGCGACGTAGGGGACAGGGTTGATAATGAGCAGTTCTTC.

The rearrangement uses TRBV3-1 (or the pseudogene TRBV3-2) and TRBJ1-3; perhaps TRBD1 as D (5 bases). This CDR3 is built from 16 residues. V lost 4 bases and J 0 bases, leaving 13 bases between the germline ends. Germline-derived CDR1 and CDR2 are LGHDT and YNNKEL (reference sequence). The DNA for the CDR3 is TGTGCCAGCAGCCCGCAACTGGGGGGCTCTGGAAACACCATATATTTT. It encodes CASSPQLGGSGNTIYF.

The chain carries TRBV19 and TRBJ2-1; 7 nucleotides agree with TRBD2. The CDR3 contains 12 residues. CDR1 is LNHDA and CDR2 is SQIVND in the germline V gene (reference sequence). Trimming at V came to 7 bases and at J to 12 bases, leaving 9 bases not matched to a gene. The CDR3 bases are TGTGCCAGTACCGCTAGCGGCTTAGGGCAGTTCTTC. Amino acid sequence: CASTASGLGQFF.